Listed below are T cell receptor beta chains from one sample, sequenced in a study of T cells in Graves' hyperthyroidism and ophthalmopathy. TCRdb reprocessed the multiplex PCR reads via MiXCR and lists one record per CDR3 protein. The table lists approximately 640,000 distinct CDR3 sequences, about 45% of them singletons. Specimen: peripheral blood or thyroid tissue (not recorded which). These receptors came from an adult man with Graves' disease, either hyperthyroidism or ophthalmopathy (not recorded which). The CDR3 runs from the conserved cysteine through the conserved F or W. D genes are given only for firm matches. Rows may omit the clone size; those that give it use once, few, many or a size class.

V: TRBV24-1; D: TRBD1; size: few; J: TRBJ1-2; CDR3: CATSGGGQTTLYGYTF; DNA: TGTGCCACCAGTGGGGGGGGACAGACTACCCTCTATGGCTACACCTTC
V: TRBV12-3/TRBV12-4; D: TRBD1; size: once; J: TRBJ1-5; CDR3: CASSSGQGGPPQHF; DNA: TGTGCCAGCAGTTCAGGACAGGGGGGTCCGCCCCAGCATTTT
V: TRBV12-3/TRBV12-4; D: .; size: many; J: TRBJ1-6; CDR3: CASTSEDQGSPLHF; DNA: TGTGCCAGCACCTCCGAAGATCAAGGTTCACCCCTCCACTTT
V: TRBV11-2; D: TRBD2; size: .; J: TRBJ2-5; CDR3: CASSLVQTSGGAETQYF; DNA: TGTGCCAGCAGCTTAGTTCAGACTAGCGGGGGGGCAGAGACCCAGTACTTC
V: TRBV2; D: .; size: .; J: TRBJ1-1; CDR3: CASSMLGHLNTEAFF; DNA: TGTGCCAGCAGTATGCTCGGACACCTGAACACTGAAGCTTTCTTT
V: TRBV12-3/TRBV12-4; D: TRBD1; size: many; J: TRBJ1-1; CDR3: CASVQGARGTEAFF; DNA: TGTGCCAGCGTGCAGGGGGCAAGGGGCACTGAAGCTTTCTTT
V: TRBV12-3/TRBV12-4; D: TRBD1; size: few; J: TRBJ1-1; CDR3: CASSFRTGSGTEAFF; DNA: TGTGCCAGCAGCTTTAGGACAGGGAGCGGCACTGAAGCTTTCTTT
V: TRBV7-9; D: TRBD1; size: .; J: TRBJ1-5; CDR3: CASTLDRDQPQHF; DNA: TGTGCCAGCACCCTAGACAGGGATCAGCCCCAGCATTTT
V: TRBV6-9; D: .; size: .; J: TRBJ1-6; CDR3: CASSEAGVSYNSPLHF; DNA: TGCGCCAGCAGTGAAGCCGGGGTGTCCTATAATTCACCCCTCCACTTT
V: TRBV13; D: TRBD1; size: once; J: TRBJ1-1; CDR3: CASSFGTGMNTEAFF; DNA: TGTGCCAGCAGCTTTGGGACAGGGATGAACACTGAAGCTTTCTTT
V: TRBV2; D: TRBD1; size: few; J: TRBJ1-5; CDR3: CASSEYRGSPQPQHF; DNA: TGTGCCAGCAGTGAATACAGGGGGTCACCTCAGCCCCAGCATTTT
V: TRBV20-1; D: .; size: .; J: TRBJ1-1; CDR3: CSARRGNEAFF; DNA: TGCAGTGCTAGACGGGGGAATGAAGCTTTCTTT
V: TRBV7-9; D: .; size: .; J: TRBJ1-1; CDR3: CASSLGEGFF; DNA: TGTGCCAGCAGCTTAGGGGAAGGCTTCTTT
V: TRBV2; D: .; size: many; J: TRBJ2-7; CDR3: CASSEIPQEQYF; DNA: TGTGCCAGCAGTGAAATCCCCCAAGAGCAGTACTTC
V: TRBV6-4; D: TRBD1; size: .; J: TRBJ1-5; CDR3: CASSAYADRVGQPQHF; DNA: TGTGCCAGCAGTGCCTACGCGGACAGGGTAGGTCAGCCCCAGCATTTT
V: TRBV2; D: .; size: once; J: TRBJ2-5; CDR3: CASTAAVQETQYF; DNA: TGTGCCAGCACGGCGGCAGTCCAAGAGACCCAGTACTTC
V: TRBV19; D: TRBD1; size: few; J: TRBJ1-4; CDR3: CASSMSGQGSEKLFF; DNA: TGTGCCAGTAGTATGTCCGGACAGGGCAGTGAAAAACTGTTTTTT
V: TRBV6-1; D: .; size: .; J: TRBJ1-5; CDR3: CASSELGQRYQPQHF; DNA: TGTGCCAGCAGTGAATTAGGACAGCGCTATCAGCCCCAGCATTTT
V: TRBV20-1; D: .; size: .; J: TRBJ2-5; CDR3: CSAPAFDSDQETQYF; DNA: TGCAGTGCTCCCGCCTTTGACAGCGACCAAGAGACCCAGTACTTC
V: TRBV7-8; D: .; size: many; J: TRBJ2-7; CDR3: CASSLARGLPYEQYF; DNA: TGTGCCAGCAGCTTAGCGAGGGGACTGCCATACGAGCAGTACTTC
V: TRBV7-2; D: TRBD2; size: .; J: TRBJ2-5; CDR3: CASSQVGLEGVGETQYF; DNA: TGTGCCAGCAGCCAAGTGGGACTAGAGGGAGTAGGGGAGACCCAGTACTTC
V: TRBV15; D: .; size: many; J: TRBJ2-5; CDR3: CATSRDRGLQETQYF; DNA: TGTGCCACCAGCAGAGATCGGGGTCTACAAGAGACCCAGTACTTC
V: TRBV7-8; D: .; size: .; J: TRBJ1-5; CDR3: CASSLSVSGNQPQHF; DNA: TGTGCCAGCAGCTTATCGGTGTCAGGCAATCAGCCCCAGCATTTT
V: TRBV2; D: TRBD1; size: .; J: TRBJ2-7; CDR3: CAGQGDRGDYEQYF; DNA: TGTGCCGGACAGGGGGACAGGGGGGACTACGAGCAGTACTTC
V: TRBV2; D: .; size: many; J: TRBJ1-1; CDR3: CASSDEQDEAFF; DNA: TGTGCCAGCAGTGATGAACAGGATGAAGCTTTCTTT
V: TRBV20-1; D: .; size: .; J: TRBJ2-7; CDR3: CSARNQGQRSYEQYF; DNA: TGCAGTGCTAGAAATCAGGGCCAGCGCTCCTACGAGCAGTACTTC
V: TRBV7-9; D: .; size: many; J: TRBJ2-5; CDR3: CASSLVAPETQYF; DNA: TGTGCCAGCAGCTTAGTTGCCCCCGAGACCCAGTACTTC
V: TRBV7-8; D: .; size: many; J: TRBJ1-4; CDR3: CASSFGGRGTNEKLFF; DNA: TGTGCCAGCAGCTTCGGGGGAAGGGGGACTAATGAAAAACTGTTTTTT
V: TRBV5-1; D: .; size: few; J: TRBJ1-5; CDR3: CASSLVGGMEPQHF; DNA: TGCGCCAGCAGCTTGGTGGGGGGAATGGAGCCCCAGCATTTT
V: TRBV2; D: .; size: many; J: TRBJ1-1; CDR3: CASSEAHRGAFF; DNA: TGTGCCAGCAGTGAGGCCCATAGGGGAGCTTTCTTT